This note documents a single T cell receptor beta chain sequence. TCRdb called the RT-PCR reads again in MiXCR, with one record for every CDR3 protein. This sample has 600,000 to 850,000 distinct CDR3 sequences, with around 15% found just once. This entry is derived from a study of response to subunit inactivated influenza vaccine. Trimming stripped 0 bases from V and 0 bases from J, with 28 bases between. This CDR3 comprises 23 residues. Looked up from germline, CDR1 is SGHNT and CDR2 is YYREEE (reference sequence). Sequenced material: PBMCs from blood, taken 14 days before vaccination. This TCR was sampled from a man over 45 who received an inactivated influenza vaccine. This rearrangement joins TRBV5-4 to TRBJ2-6; tentative D call: TRBD1 (6 bases). CDR3 protein: CASSLVARDTREARNSGANVLTF. CDR3 DNA: TGTGCCAGCAGCTTGGTCGCCCGGGACACCCGAGAAGCCAGAAACTCTGGGGCCAACGTCCTGACTTTC.